This T cell receptor beta chain was found in a study of T cells after posttransplantation cyclophosphamide (TCRdb year 2016). Describing the broader study: T cell repertoire reconstitution was tracked by TRB sequencing after myeloablative bone marrow transplantation in which posttransplantation cyclophosphamide was used as GVHD prophylaxis. Antigen receptor sequencing covered samples from roughly 35 PTCy-treated patients and 16 of their related bone marrow donors. TRA and TRB clonality were tightly correlated in about 10 samples, so subsequent TCR analyses focused on TRB only. In 3 patients, TRB sequencing was also performed on up to about 3 more blood samples taken 2 to 5.2 years after transplant, and in a handful of patients, pretransplant blood was also TRB-sequenced. TRB sequencing was performed on blood from all 34 PTCy patients with 1-year posttransplant specimens. Public TRB sequences were queried against a database of over 3,600 sequences associated with responses to pathogens, tumor antigens, self-antigens and alloantigens. General conclusions and limits of the study: Donor-recipient similarity was low at 1-2 months but rose over the first year, and later blood repertoires were often dominated by donor CD8+ memory clones. The TRB repertoires of T cells infiltrating skin or the GI tract showed only limited overlap with the TRB repertoires found in blood. Across 45 patients, recipient CMV seropositivity and CMV reactivation were highly associated with TRB clonality; PTCy diversity was similar to CNI/methotrexate controls.

The sample holds many counts of this clone. Its antigen has not been determined. No much larger clone is present one base from it, and per-base qualities are unavailable. CDR1 SGHNT and CDR2 YYREEE were looked up in the germline V gene (reference sequence). The CDR3 holds 16 amino acids from the cysteine to the phenylalanine. The read is trimmed to its CDR3 DNA, 48 bases read in frame from base 1. From V the trimming removes 4 bases and from J it removes 4 bases, while the gene matches leave 7 bases of the junction unaccounted for. Peripheral blood samples were provided by related bone marrow donors on the day of marrow donation. Mononuclear cells from peripheral blood and bone marrow were separated by Ficoll-Hypaque density centrifugation and then cryopreserved. TRB sequencing used genomic DNA with the immunoSEQ assay at survey resolution or the hsTCRB kit. The source study handled its data this way. The immunoSEQ software handled initial read processing, and the LymphoSeq R package was used for repertoire analyses. Clonality was computed as 1 minus normalized Shannon entropy, and a Gini coefficient was also calculated for each TRB dataset. Phenotypes of unsorted samples were inferred by mapping TRB sequences from sorted subsets of the recipient or donor onto the same recipient's unsorted samples. TCRdb provides this immuneACCESS table in a form limited to in-frame rearrangements. Some clones are lacking; in checked studies, under half of them reflect an unresolved V gene, and why the rest are absent is not known. That table is the source of V, J and clone size, and D and trimming were worked out from the DNA. The sample counts 40,000 or so clones, each observed more than once. The ten top clones hold 5.5% to 7% of the sample.

This receptor was identified in a man aged 25-45 years in good health and a related stem cell transplant donor. The sequenced sample consisted of PBMCs. The V and J segments used are TRBV5-4 and TRBJ2-1; 11 bases in between match TRBD1. The nucleotide sequence is given as TGTGCCAGCAGCAGGTCGGGGACAGGGGGGTACAATGAGCAGTTCTTC. Protein translation: CASSRSGTGGYNEQFF.